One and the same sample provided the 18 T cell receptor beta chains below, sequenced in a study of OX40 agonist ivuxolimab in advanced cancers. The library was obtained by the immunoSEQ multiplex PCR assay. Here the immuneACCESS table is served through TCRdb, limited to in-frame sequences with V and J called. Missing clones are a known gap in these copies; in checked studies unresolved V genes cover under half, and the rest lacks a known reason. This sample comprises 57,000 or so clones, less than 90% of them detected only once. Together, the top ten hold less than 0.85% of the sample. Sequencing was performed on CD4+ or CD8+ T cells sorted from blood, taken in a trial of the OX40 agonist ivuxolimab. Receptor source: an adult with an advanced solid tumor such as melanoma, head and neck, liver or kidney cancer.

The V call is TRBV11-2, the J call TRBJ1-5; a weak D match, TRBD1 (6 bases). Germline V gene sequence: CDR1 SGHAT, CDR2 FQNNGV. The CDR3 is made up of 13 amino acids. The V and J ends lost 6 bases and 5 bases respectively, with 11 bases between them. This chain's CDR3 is CASSFNRDQPQHF. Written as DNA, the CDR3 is TGTGCCAGCAGTTTTAACAGGGATCAGCCCCAGCATTTT.

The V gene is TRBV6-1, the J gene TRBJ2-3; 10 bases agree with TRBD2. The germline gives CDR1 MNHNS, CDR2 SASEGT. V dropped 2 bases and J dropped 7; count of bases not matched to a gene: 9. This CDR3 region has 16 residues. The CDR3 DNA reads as TGTGCCAGCAGTGAAAGAGGAGCGGGGGGGTCGCATACGCAGTATTTT. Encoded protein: CASSERGAGGSHTQYF.

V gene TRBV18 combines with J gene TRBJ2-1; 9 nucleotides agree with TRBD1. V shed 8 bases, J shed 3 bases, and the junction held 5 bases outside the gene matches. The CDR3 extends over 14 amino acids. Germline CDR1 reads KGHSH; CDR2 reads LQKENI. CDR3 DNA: TGTGCCAGCAAGCGGACAGGGGTCTACAATGAGCAGTTCTTC. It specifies CASKRTGVYNEQFF. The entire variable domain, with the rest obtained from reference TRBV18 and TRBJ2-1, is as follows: NAGVMQNPRHLVRRRGQEARLRCSPMKGHSHVYWYRQLPEEGLKFMVYLQKENIIDESGMPKERFSAEFPKEGPSILRIQQVVRGDSAAYFCASKRTGVYNEQFFGPGTRLTVL.

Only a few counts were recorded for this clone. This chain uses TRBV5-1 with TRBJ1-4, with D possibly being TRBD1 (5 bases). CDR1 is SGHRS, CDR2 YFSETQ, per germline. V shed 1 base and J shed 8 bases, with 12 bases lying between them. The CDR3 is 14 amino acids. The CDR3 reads CASSLRGEGEKLFF. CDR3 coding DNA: TGCGCCAGCAGCTTGCGCGGTGAGGGGGAAAAACTGTTTTTT. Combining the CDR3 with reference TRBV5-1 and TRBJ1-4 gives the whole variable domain KAGVTQTPRYLIKTRGQQVTLSCSPISGHRSVSWYQQTPGQGLQFLFEYFSETQRNKGNFPGRFSGRQFSNSRSEMNVSTLELGDSALYLCASSLRGEGEKLFFGSGTQLSVL.

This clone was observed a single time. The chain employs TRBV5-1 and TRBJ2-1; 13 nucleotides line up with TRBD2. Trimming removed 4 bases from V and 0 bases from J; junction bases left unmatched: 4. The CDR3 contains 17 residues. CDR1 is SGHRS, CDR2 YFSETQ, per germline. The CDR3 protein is CASSETSGGASYNEQFF. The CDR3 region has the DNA TGCGCCAGCAGCGAAACTAGCGGGGGGGCCTCCTACAATGAGCAGTTCTTC.

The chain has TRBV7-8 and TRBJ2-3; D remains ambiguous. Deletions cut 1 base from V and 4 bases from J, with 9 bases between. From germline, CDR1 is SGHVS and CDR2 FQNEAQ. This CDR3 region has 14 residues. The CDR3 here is CASSLDSSPDTQYF. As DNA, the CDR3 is TGTGCCAGCAGCTTAGACAGCAGCCCAGATACGCAGTATTTT.

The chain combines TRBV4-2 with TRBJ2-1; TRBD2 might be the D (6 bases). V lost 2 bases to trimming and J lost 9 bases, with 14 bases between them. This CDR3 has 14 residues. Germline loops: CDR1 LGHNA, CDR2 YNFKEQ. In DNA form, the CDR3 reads TGTGCCAGCAGCCAATTGGGCGGGGCGGTTGAGCAGTTCTTC. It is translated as CASSQLGGAVEQFF.

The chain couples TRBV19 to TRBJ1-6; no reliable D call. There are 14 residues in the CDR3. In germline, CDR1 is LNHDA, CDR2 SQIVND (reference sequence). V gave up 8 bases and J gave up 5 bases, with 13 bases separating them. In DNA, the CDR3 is TGTGCCAGTGGAAGACGGGTAAATAATTCACCCCTCCACTTT. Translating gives CASGRRVNNSPLHF. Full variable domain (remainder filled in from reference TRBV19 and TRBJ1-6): DGGITQSPKYLFRKEGQNVTLSCEQNLNHDAMYWYRQDPGQGLRLIYYSQIVNDFQKGDIAEGYSVSREKKESFPLTVTSAQKNPTAFYLCASGRRVNNSPLHFGNGTRLTVT.

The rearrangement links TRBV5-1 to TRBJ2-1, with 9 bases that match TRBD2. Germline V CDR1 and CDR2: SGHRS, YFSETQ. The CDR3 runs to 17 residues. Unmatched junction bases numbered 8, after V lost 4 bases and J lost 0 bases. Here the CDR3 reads CASSPSGDRDSYNEQFF. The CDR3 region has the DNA TGCGCCAGCAGCCCTAGCGGGGACAGAGACTCCTACAATGAGCAGTTCTTC.

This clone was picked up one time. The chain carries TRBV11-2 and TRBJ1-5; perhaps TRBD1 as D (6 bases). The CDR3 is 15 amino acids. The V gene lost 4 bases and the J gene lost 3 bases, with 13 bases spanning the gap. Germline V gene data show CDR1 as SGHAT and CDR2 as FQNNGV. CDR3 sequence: CASSSGGQDNQPQHF. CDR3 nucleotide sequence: TGTGCCAGCAGCTCGGGGGGGCAGGACAATCAGCCCCAGCATTTT.

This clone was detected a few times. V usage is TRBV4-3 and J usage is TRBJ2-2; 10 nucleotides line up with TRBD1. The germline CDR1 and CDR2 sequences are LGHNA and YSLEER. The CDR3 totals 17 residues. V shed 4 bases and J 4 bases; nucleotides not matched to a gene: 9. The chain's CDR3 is CASSLELTGGVTGELFF. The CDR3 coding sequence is TGCGCCAGCAGCCTTGAATTGACAGGGGGCGTCACCGGGGAGCTGTTTTTT.

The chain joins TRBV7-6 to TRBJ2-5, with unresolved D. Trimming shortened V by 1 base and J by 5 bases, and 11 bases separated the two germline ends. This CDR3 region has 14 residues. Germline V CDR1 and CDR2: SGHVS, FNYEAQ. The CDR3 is CASSLGRLPETQYF. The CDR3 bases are TGTGCCAGCAGCTTAGGGCGGCTGCCGGAGACCCAGTACTTC.

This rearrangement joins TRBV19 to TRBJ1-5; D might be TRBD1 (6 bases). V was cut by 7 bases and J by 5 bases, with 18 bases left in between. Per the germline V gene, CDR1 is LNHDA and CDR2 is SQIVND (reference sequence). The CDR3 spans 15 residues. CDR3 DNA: TGTGCCAGTAAACGACAGGTCGGGACATATCAGCCCCAGCATTTT. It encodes CASKRQVGTYQPQHF.

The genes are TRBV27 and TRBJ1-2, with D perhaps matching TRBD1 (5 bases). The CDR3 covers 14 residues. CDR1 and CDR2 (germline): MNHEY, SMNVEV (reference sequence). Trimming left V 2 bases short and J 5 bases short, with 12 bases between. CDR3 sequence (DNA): TGTGCCAGCAGTTTAAAAGGGGAATGGTATGGCTACACCTTC. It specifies CASSLKGEWYGYTF.

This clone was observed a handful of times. CDR3 region: CASRSGQTRALHF. CDR3 nucleotides: TGTGCCAGTAGGTCGGGACAGACGCGGGCCCTCCACTTT. The genes are TRBV19 and TRBJ1-6; 7 nucleotides align to TRBD1. V lost 6 bases and J lost 14; bases outside the gene matches: 10. The CDR3 sequence is 13 residues long. CDR1 is LNHDA, CDR2 SQIVND, per germline (reference sequence). The whole variable domain, remainder taken from reference TRBV19 and TRBJ1-6, is DGGITQSPKYLFRKEGQNVTLSCEQNLNHDAMYWYRQDPGQGLRLIYYSQIVNDFQKGDIAEGYSVSREKKESFPLTVTSAQKNPTAFYLCASRSGQTRALHFGNGTRLTVT.

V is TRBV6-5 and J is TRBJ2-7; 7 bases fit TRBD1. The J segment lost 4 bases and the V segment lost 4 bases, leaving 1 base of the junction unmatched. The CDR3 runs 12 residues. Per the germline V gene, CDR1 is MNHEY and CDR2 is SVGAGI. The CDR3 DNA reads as TGTGCCAGCAGTTTGACAGGGTACGAGCAGTACTTC. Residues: CASSLTGYEQYF.

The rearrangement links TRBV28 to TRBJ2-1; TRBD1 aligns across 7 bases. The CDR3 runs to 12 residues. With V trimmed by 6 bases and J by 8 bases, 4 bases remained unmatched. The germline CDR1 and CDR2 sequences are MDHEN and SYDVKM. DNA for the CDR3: TGTGCCAGCAGGGCAACAGGGGATGAGCAGTTCTTC. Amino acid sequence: CASRATGDEQFF.

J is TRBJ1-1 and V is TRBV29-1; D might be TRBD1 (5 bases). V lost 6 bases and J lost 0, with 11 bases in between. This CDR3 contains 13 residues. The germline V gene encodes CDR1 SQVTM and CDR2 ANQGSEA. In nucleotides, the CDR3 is TGCAGCGTCAACACAGGTCTGAACACTGAAGCTTTCTTT. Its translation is CSVNTGLNTEAFF.